This T cell receptor beta chain was obtained from a study of OX40 agonist ivuxolimab in advanced cancers. This table comes from immunoSEQ multiplex PCR, and its TCRdb copy is limited to in-frame clones, with some not included. This table has 60,000 to 65,000 clones, about 90% appearing once. The study's findings and limits: A proportion of nonresponders additionally exhibited low normalized T-cell clonal expansion.

V gave up 3 bases and J gave up 4 bases, with 9 bases separating them. From germline, CDR1 is MDHEN and CDR2 SYDVKM. The CDR3 loop spans 13 amino acids. On this clone itself: Its antigen is unknown.

This rearrangement joins TRBV28 to TRBJ1-2; D is undetermined. Sequences were derived from CD4+ or CD8+ T cells sorted from blood, sampled in a trial of the OX40 agonist ivuxolimab. The sequence came from an adult with an advanced solid tumor such as melanoma, head and neck, liver or kidney cancer. The CDR3 bases are TGTGCCAGCAGTTTGACCAGGTCCTATGGCTACACCTTC. This codes for CASSLTRSYGYTF.